These T cell receptor beta chains were read from a single sample in a study of T cells in Graves' hyperthyroidism and ophthalmopathy. MiXCR, run by TCRdb on the multiplex PCR reads, gives a single entry per CDR3 protein. Of a few hundred thousand distinct CDR3 sequences in the sample, about a sixth were seen once. Sequences were obtained from blood. These receptor sequences come from a woman aged 40-49 years with Graves' ophthalmopathy. CDR3s leave out the opening cysteine and the closing phenylalanine or tryptophan.

v_call: TRBV7-9; cdr3_aa: ASSLTGGRLETQY
v_call: TRBV2; cdr3_aa: ASSIGTATEAF
v_call: TRBV6-1; cdr3_aa: ASSDPRLQGKEAF
v_call: TRBV5-1; cdr3_aa: ASSLTGSSPRAF
v_call: TRBV6-1; cdr3_aa: ASSDQLAGGGGDTQY
v_call: TRBV12-3/TRBV12-4; cdr3_aa: ASSFAGRRGYT
v_call: TRBV2; cdr3_aa: ASSGGRARNEQF
v_call: TRBV19; cdr3_aa: ASSDRRNEQF
v_call: TRBV20-1; cdr3_aa: SATPGQRYEQY
v_call: TRBV27; cdr3_aa: ASSLHGGGVQGNTIY
v_call: TRBV20-1; cdr3_aa: SARDAGRGYT
v_call: TRBV28; cdr3_aa: ASSLKGLPLH
v_call: TRBV2; cdr3_aa: ASLGRSGVMNTEAF
v_call: TRBV7-9; cdr3_aa: ASSLNRGLTDTQY
v_call: TRBV12-3/TRBV12-4; cdr3_aa: ASSSGAAANTEAF
v_call: TRBV11-2; cdr3_aa: ASSLGSSPTDTQY
v_call: TRBV19; cdr3_aa: ASSKGPGYYEQY
v_call: TRBV10-3; cdr3_aa: AISDGGQGASETQY
v_call: TRBV29-1; cdr3_aa: SVEVGRAALDEQF
v_call: TRBV29-1; cdr3_aa: SVGQGTYEQY
v_call: TRBV30; cdr3_aa: AWSAGRTYGYT
v_call: TRBV11-1; cdr3_aa: ASSWDRGVNTEAF
v_call: TRBV3-1; cdr3_aa: ASSQDPGQWLGEQF
v_call: TRBV12-3/TRBV12-4; cdr3_aa: APALPGQQNIQY
v_call: TRBV3-1; cdr3_aa: ASSQVAGGPGRETQY
v_call: TRBV27; cdr3_aa: ASSLRTTDRVPYEQY
v_call: TRBV2; cdr3_aa: ASSTGQGPQPQH
v_call: TRBV6-2/TRBV6-3; cdr3_aa: ASSYDYNSPLH
v_call: TRBV12-3/TRBV12-4; cdr3_aa: ATSRTEAF
v_call: TRBV19; cdr3_aa: ASSPGHGTDGYT
v_call: TRBV3-1; cdr3_aa: GSSPAWGSGGPKSGNEQF
v_call: TRBV12-3/TRBV12-4; cdr3_aa: ASSLAGGSGEQY
v_call: TRBV3-1; cdr3_aa: ASSQASTGDYGYT
v_call: TRBV7-2; cdr3_aa: ASSFYRSEAF
v_call: TRBV20-1; cdr3_aa: SAGGRARSPLH
v_call: TRBV3-1; cdr3_aa: ASSQTGNIQY
v_call: TRBV18; cdr3_aa: ASSPTPQANSGNTIY
v_call: TRBV6-1; cdr3_aa: ASSEMVGTGNNQPQH
v_call: TRBV12-3/TRBV12-4; cdr3_aa: ASSERDRSPNSPLH
v_call: TRBV2; cdr3_aa: ASRDRGRNEQF
v_call: TRBV11-2; cdr3_aa: ASSLGQWSSYNEQF
v_call: TRBV20-1; cdr3_aa: SARPGPLGEKLF
v_call: TRBV20-1; cdr3_aa: SASTSGPAGELF
v_call: TRBV20-1; cdr3_aa: SARGTSGGAGETQY
v_call: TRBV19; cdr3_aa: ASRDDRGRETQY